This T cell receptor (beta chain) was identified during a study of blood T cell repertoires in COVID-19. Turning to the study itself: Samples of COVID-19 (acute and convalescent) were obtained from the United States, Italy and Spain.

CDR3 length: 16 residues. Germline trimming cut 4 bases from V and 0 bases from J; bases unmatched to any gene: 6. Germline V lookup: CDR1 MNHEY, CDR2 SVGEGT. The authors' processing: Researchers report that nucleated cell counts were estimated from reference gene primer amplification. Method: immunoSEQ multiplex PCR; TCRdb's copy keeps in-frame clones and lacks some. That table supplies the V and J calls and clone size; D and trimming were determined from the DNA. The sample holds about 140,000 clones; over 60% are singletons and the top ten take about 8.4%. Sequenced sample: peripheral blood. The rearrangement uses TRBV6-2 or TRBV6-3 and TRBJ2-5; 9 bases align to TRBD2. The sequence was collected from a woman aged 50 to 60 with active or convalescent COVID-19. In DNA form, the CDR3 reads TGTGCCAGCAGTTCGGGACTAGCTACGTACCAAGAGACCCAGTACTTC. It is translated as CASSSGLATYQETQYF.